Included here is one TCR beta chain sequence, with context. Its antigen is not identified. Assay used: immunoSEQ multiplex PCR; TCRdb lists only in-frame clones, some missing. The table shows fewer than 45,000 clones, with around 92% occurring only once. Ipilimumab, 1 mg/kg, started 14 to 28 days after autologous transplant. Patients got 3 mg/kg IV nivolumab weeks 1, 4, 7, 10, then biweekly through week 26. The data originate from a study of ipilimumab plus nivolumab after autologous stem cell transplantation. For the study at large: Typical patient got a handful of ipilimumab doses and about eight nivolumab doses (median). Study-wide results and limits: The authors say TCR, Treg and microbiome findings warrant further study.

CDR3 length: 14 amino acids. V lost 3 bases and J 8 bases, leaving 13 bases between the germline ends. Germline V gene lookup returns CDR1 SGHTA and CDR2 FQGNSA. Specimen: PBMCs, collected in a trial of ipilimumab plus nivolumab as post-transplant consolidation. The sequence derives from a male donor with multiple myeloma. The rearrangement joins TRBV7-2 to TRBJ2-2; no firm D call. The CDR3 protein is CASSFELTWGELFF. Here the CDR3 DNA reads TGTGCCAGCAGCTTTGAGCTCACATGGGGGGAGCTGTTTTTT.